The T cell receptor (beta chain) described here comes from a study of preoperative IRX-2 immunotherapy in early breast cancer. Germline loops: CDR1 SGHRS, CDR2 YFSETQ. This CDR3 contains 13 residues. Trimming stripped 0 bases from V and 1 base from J, with 4 bases between. The treatment denotes: preoperative locoregional IRX-2 cytokine immunotherapy. Preoperative locoregional IRX-2 cytokine immunotherapy was tested in the phase Ib source study. Sequenced by immunoSEQ multiplex PCR; TCRdb stores in-frame clones only, minus some. Among about 24,000 clones, roughly 89% were seen once, and the ten largest hold 25% to 35%.

This sequence joins TRBV5-1 and TRBJ1-1; D is undetermined. The material sequenced was tumor tissue, taken after IRX-2 immunotherapy. The origin of this receptor is a human donor with breast cancer. CDR3 in DNA: TGCGCCAGCAGCTTGGGCCCGAACACTGAAGCTTTCTTT. Translating it yields CASSLGPNTEAFF.